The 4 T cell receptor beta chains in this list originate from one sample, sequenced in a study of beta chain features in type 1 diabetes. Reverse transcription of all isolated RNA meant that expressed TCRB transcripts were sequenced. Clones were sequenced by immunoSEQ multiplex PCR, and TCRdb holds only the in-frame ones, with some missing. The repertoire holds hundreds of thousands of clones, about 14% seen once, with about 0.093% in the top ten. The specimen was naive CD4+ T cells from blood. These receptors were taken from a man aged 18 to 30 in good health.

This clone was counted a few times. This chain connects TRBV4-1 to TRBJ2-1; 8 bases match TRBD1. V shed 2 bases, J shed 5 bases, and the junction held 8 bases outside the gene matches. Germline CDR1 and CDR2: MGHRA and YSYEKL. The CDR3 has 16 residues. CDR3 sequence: CASSQFRTGSDNEQFF. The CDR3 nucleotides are TGCGCCAGCAGCCAATTTCGGACAGGGTCGGACAATGAGCAGTTCTTC.

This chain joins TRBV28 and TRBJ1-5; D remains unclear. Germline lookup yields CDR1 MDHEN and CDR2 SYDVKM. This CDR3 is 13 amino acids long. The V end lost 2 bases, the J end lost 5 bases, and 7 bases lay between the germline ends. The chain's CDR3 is CASSLVIHQPQHF. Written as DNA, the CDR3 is TGTGCCAGCAGTTTAGTTATTCATCAGCCCCAGCATTTT.

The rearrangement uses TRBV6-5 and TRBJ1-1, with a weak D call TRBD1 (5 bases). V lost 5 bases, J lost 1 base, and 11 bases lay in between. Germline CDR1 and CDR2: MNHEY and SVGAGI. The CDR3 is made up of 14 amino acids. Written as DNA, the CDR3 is TGTGCCAGCAGTGACCGACAGACGAACACTGAAGCTTTCTTT. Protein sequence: CASSDRQTNTEAFF.

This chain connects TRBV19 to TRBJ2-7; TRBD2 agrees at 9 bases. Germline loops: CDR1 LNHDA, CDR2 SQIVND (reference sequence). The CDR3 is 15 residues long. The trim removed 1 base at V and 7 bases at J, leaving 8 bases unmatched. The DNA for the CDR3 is TGTGCCAGTAGTATAGGGGTAGCGGGAGTTTGGGAGCAGTACTTC. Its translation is CASSIGVAGVWEQYF.